This T cell receptor (beta chain) is from a study of T-cell reconstitution after alpha-beta-depleted transplantation in children. Study results and caveats: Surviving recipient T cells and thymic progenitors underlay high day-60 TCRbeta diversity in some patients. One year post-transplant, T-cell counts and diversity were largely derived from T cells produced anew. Two months or so post-transplant, alpha-beta T cells reportedly derived from several hundred expanded graft clones.

CDR1 DFQATT and CDR2 SNEGSKA come from the germline V gene (reference sequence). The trim removed 4 bases at V and 1 base at J, leaving 11 bases unmatched. The CDR3 contains 16 residues. Points on this clonotype: Its antigen is not known.

Unique molecular identifiers featured in how the TCRbeta library was prepared. Each CDR3 protein is one row after TCRdb ran MiXCR on the PCR reads. Among 800,000 to 1,000,000 distinct CDR3 sequences listed, roughly 29% were seen once. The V call is TRBV20-1, the J call TRBJ2-7, with TRBD1 identical over 9 bases. Sequencing used PBMCs, mostly from graft donor cells, obtained 360 days after TCRalphabeta/CD19-depleted stem cell transplant. This receptor was identified in a boy in the first two years of life who had a stem cell transplant for SCID, so the T cells may come from the graft donor. The DNA of the CDR3 is TGCAGTGCTAAGACGACTTGGGGACAGGGATCCTACGAGCAGTACTTC. Translating it yields CSAKTTWGQGSYEQYF.